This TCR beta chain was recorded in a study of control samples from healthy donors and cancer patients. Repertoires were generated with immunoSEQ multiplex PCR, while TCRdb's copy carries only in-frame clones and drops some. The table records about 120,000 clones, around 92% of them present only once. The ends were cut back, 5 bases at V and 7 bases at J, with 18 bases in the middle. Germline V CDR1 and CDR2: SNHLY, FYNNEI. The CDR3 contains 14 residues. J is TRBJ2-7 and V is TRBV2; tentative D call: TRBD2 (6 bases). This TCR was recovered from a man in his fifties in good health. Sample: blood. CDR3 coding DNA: TGTGCCAGCAGTCTCCAACCCGGGACTCAAGAGCAGTACTTC. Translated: CASSLQPGTQEQYF.